The following is a T cell receptor beta chain sequence with its context. This specimen comes from a study of shared T cell receptors in the human thymus. The repertoire was sequenced with immunoSEQ multiplex PCR; TCRdb's copy has only in-frame clones and lacks some. The sample has about 660,000 clones; approximately 88% are singletons. A further study also used this sample, focusing on human thymus T cells. From that paper: Resections were taken during corrective heart surgery, and the thymus tissue came from these. Highly overlapping thymic repertoires in unrelated individuals were reported by related research.

This TCR came from a boy under two years old with a congenital heart defect. The sample taken for sequencing was thymocytes.

The CDR3 sequence is CASRGSGQGIYEQYF. The DNA of the CDR3 is TGTGCCAGCCGCGGGTCGGGACAGGGGATCTACGAGCAGTACTTC. The chain couples TRBV19 to TRBJ2-7, with 10 bases identical to TRBD1. The CDR3 is 15 amino acids. Germline-derived CDR1 and CDR2 are LNHDA and SQIVND (reference sequence). With V trimmed by 9 bases and J by 3 bases, 11 bases remained unmatched. Full variable domain (rest looked up from reference TRBV19 and TRBJ2-7): DGGITQSPKYLFRKEGQNVTLSCEQNLNHDAMYWYRQDPGQGLRLIYYSQIVNDFQKGDIAEGYSVSREKKESFPLTVTSAQKNPTAFYLCASRGSGQGIYEQYFGPGTRLTVT.